A single T cell receptor beta chain is shown here with its context. This sample was included in a study of T cells after yellow fever vaccination. Trimming shortened V by 4 bases and J by 2 bases, and 13 bases separated the two germline ends. Germline V gene data show CDR1 as LGHDT and CDR2 as YNNKEL (reference sequence). This CDR3 is built from 15 residues. TCRdb reprocessed the 5' RACE reads with MiXCR, giving one entry per CDR3 protein. The sample shows 600,000 to 750,000 distinct CDR3 sequences, more than 9% of them seen only once. This receptor was taken from a man aged 25-45 years who received the YFV17D yellow fever vaccine. The chain has TRBV3-1 and TRBJ2-3; the D is unclear. The input for sequencing was PBMCs, taken on the day of the yellow fever booster vaccination. The CDR3, as DNA: TGTGCCAGCAGCCGAGAAGTACGGCCCACAGATACGCAGTATTTT. Amino acids: CASSREVRPTDTQYF.